This T cell receptor beta chain is drawn from a study of cytotoxic CD8 clonotypes in ibrutinib-treated CLL. In germline, CDR1 is MNHEY, CDR2 SVGAGI. Trimming took 5 bases from V and 9 from J; bases not matched to a gene: 6. The CDR3 runs to 12 residues. Only in-frame clones appear in the TCRdb table, and some are missing; sequencing was by immunoSEQ multiplex PCR. The table records some 300,000 clones, about 77% of them present only once. The clonotype originates from a human donor with chronic lymphocytic leukemia. V usage is TRBV6-5 and J usage is TRBJ1-2; 7 nucleotides match TRBD1. The sequencing used PBMCs, collected before ibrutinib treatment. The CDR3 nucleotides read TGTGCCAGCAGTCCTCGACAGGGTAGCTACACCTTC. Translated: CASSPRQGSYTF.